This TCR beta chain emerged from a study of OX40 agonist ivuxolimab in advanced cancers. Baseline was the first blood sampling point, followed by cycle 4 day 1 and cycle 7 day 1. CDR3 length: 11 amino acids. V lost 6 bases to trimming and J lost 3 bases, with 5 bases between them. Germline CDR1 and CDR2: SNHLY and FYNNEI. Study-level results: With doses of 0.1-3.0 mg/kg, partial responders showed among the lowest clonal expansion.

Profiling relied on immunoSEQ multiplex PCR, and the TCRdb table lists in-frame clones only, not all of them. This table has around 75,000 clones, 80% to 90% appearing once. Notes on this clone: Its matching antigen is unknown.

The sequenced sample was CD4+ or CD8+ T cells sorted from blood, obtained in a trial of the OX40 agonist ivuxolimab. The sequence came from an adult with an advanced solid tumor such as melanoma, head and neck, liver or kidney cancer. The chain recombines TRBV2 with TRBJ1-2; D uncertain. The CDR3 nucleotides read TGTGCCAGCAGGAGGGACTATGGCTACACCTTC. Amino acid sequence: CASRRDYGYTF.